This T cell receptor (beta chain) was obtained from a study of blood T cell repertoires in COVID-19. Study at large: Both acute and convalescent COVID-19 samples were obtained from the United States, Italy and Spain. T cells, B-cell-depleted T cells, or PBMCs supplied cDNA or gDNA.

In the authors' workflow: Reference gene primer amplification yielded estimated nucleated cell counts. Clones were sequenced by immunoSEQ multiplex PCR, and TCRdb holds only the in-frame ones, with some missing. V and J calls and clone size are given by that table; D and trimming were obtained from the DNA. The sample contains about 130,000 clones, more than 70% of which appear only once. J lost 3 bases, V lost 0 bases, and 5 bases had no gene match. This CDR3 is 15 amino acids long. Germline assignment: CDR1 SGHAT and CDR2 FQNNGV. Sequencing was performed on peripheral blood. This TCR came from a man in his fifties or sixties with acute or convalescent COVID-19. The chain links TRBV11-2 to TRBJ2-7; 7 bases align to TRBD2. In nucleotides, the CDR3 is TGTGCCAGCAGCTTAGATCTAGCGGAGCTCTACGAGCAGTACTTC. This encodes CASSLDLAELYEQYF.